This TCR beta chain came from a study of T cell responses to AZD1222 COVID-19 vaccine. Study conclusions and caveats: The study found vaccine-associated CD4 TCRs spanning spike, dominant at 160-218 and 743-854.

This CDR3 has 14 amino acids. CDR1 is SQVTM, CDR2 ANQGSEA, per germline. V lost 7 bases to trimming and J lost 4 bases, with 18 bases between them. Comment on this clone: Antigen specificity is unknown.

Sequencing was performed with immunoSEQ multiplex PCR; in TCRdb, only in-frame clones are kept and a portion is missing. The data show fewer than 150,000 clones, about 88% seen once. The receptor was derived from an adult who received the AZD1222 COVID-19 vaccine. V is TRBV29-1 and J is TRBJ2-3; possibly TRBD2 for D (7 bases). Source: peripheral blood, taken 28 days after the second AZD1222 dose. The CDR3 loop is CSALGGAGADTQYF. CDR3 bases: TGCAGCGCCCTTGGGGGGGCGGGAGCAGATACGCAGTATTTT.